This paragraph covers one TCR beta chain sequence. The antigen is undetermined. The sample holds other DNA sequences that translate to the same CDR3. This entry comes from a study of shared clonotypes between healthy human individuals. Findings of the study overall: Naive subsets generally exceeded memory subsets in estimated richness.

Libraries were prepared by immunoSEQ multiplex PCR; TCRdb keeps only in-frame clonotypes and omits some of them. The table shows 1,500,000 or so clones, with approximately 98.5% occurring only once. The CDR3 sequence is 14 residues long. Per germline, CDR1 SNHLY and CDR2 FYNNEI. J gave up 0 bases and V 4 bases, and 0 bases lay outside the gene matches. The donor cohort consisted entirely of Caucasian adults residing in Nashville, Tennessee. The sequenced sample was naive CD4+ T cells sorted from blood. The subset: CD45RA+ positively selected. The chain is built from TRBV2 and TRBJ2-4, with 7 bases fitting TRBD2. The source of this sequence is a young man in good health. CDR3 amino acids: CASSGGRAKNIQYF. CDR3 bases: TGTGCCAGCAGTGGCGGGAGAGCCAAAAACATTCAGTACTTC.